The 19 T cell receptor beta chains listed next were all sequenced from one sample in a study of blood T cell repertoires in COVID-19. Some clones are missing from TCRdb's copy, which holds only in-frame ones; the method was immunoSEQ multiplex PCR. Of about 71,000 clones in the sample, 83% were seen once. The sample was peripheral blood. The receptors originated from a young man with COVID-19, enrolled during active disease.

This clone was observed a few times. The chain couples TRBV27 to TRBJ1-3, with a weak D call TRBD1 (6 bases). Germline values: CDR1 MNHEY, CDR2 SMNVEV (reference sequence). Trimming stripped 0 bases from V and 0 bases from J, with 6 bases between. This CDR3 spans 15 amino acids. The CDR3 loop is CASSLSGGSGNTIYF. In DNA, the CDR3 is TGTGCCAGCAGTTTATCAGGGGGCTCTGGAAACACCATATATTTT.

A few counts support this clone. The rearrangement uses TRBV6-6 and TRBJ1-5; the D is unclear. The CDR3 is 13 amino acids. V was pared by 2 bases and J by 5 bases, with 7 bases between. Per the germline V gene, CDR1 is MNHNY and CDR2 is SVGAGI (reference sequence). The CDR3 DNA reads TGTGCCAGCAGTTACGACGGGGATCAGCCCCAGCATTTT. Its translation is CASSYDGDQPQHF.

This chain joins TRBV11-2 and TRBJ1-2, with D possibly being TRBD1 (6 bases). The V gene's germline CDR1 is SGHAT and CDR2 FQNNGV. The CDR3 totals 14 residues. V gave up 1 base and J gave up 4 bases, with 10 bases separating them. The CDR3 loop reads CASSLGQEAYGYTF. CDR3 nucleotides: TGTGCCAGCAGCTTAGGACAGGAGGCCTATGGCTACACCTTC.

The rearrangement links TRBV28 to TRBJ2-5; maybe TRBD1 (6 bases). The CDR3 has 13 amino acids. Trimming stripped 1 base from V and 13 bases from J, with 16 bases between. Germline-derived CDR1 and CDR2 are MDHEN and SYDVKM. The CDR3 here is CASSLSAGASPYF. In nucleotides, the CDR3 is TGTGCCAGCAGTTTATCGGCAGGGGCCTCCCCGTACTTC.

This clone was recorded once. In DNA, the CDR3 is TGTGCCAGCAGTTCGGACAGGGCTATAACCGGGGAGCTGTTTTTT. It specifies CASSSDRAITGELFF. The chain couples TRBV28 to TRBJ2-2; 8 nucleotides agree with TRBD1. The germline V gene encodes CDR1 MDHEN and CDR2 SYDVKM. The CDR3 is 15 residues long. With 4 bases clipped from V and 5 bases from J, the junction kept 6 bases outside the gene matches.

This clone was counted once. For the CDR3, the DNA is TGTGCCAGCAGCCGAACAGGGACCTCCTATAATTCACCCCTCCACTTT. Translating it yields CASSRTGTSYNSPLHF. V usage is TRBV7-9 and J usage is TRBJ1-6; weak D call: TRBD1 (6 bases). CDR1 is SEHNR and CDR2 is FQNEAQ in the germline V gene (reference sequence). The CDR3 runs 16 residues. V lost 5 bases to trimming and J lost 0 bases, with 11 bases between them.

The genes are TRBV2 and TRBJ1-1, with D perhaps TRBD1 (6 bases). The V end was cut by 7 bases, the J end by 8 bases, with 17 bases between. This CDR3 has 13 residues. The germline V gene encodes CDR1 SNHLY and CDR2 FYNNEI. In nucleotides, the CDR3 is TGTGCCAGCACTATGACAGGCCGTGGCGAAGCTTTCTTT. This codes for CASTMTGRGEAFF.

The chain couples TRBV9 to TRBJ2-4; D unresolved. The germline V gene has CDR1 SGDLS and CDR2 YYNGEE. The CDR3 loop spans 14 amino acids. Trimming removed 0 bases from V and 0 bases from J, with 4 bases in between. The CDR3 region has the DNA TGTGCCAGCAGCGTAGACATAGCCAAAAACATTCAGTACTTC. Its protein product is CASSVDIAKNIQYF. Together with reference TRBV9 and TRBJ2-4, the CDR3 gives the full variable domain: DSGVTQTPKHLITATGQRVTLRCSPRSGDLSVYWYQQSLDQGLQFLIQYYNGEERAKGNILERFSAQQFPDLHSELNLSSLELGDSALYFCASSVDIAKNIQYFGAGTRLSVL.

V is TRBV19 and J is TRBJ1-1, with 9 bases that match TRBD1. The CDR3 is made up of 11 amino acids. The germline gives CDR1 LNHDA, CDR2 SQIVND (reference sequence). Losses at the gene ends were 7 bases for V and 10 bases for J; bases not matched to a gene: 4. This CDR3 is CASTVGQGAFF. The CDR3 nucleotides are TGTGCCAGTACCGTGGGACAGGGAGCTTTCTTT.

A note on this clone: Compared with germline, one end of the junction differs, possibly owing to a read error. The genes are TRBV2 and TRBJ2-7, with 9 positions matching TRBD1. The germline gives CDR1 SNHLY, CDR2 FYNNEI. CDR3 length: 15 residues. The DNA of the CDR3 is TGTGCCAGCAGTGGGTCCCGGGACAGGGAGATCAGCCCCCACTTC. The encoded protein is CASSGSRDREISPHF.

The chain employs TRBV28 and TRBJ2-7; TRBD1 matches at 9 bases. After removal of 8 bases from V and 6 bases from J, the junction contained 8 bases not matched to a gene. Germline V gene lookup returns CDR1 MDHEN and CDR2 SYDVKM. This CDR3 spans 13 amino acids. As DNA, the CDR3 is TGTGCCAGCGGCACAGGGGGCCATGGCGAGCAGTACTTC. This encodes CASGTGGHGEQYF.

The V gene is TRBV18, the J gene TRBJ1-2; 9 positions match TRBD1. The CDR3 has 17 amino acids. Germline CDR1 is KGHSH and CDR2 is LQKENI. V was clipped by 2 bases and J by 4 bases; unmatched bases: 11. The CDR3: CASSPLALRQGVYGYTF. DNA of the CDR3: TGTGCCAGCTCACCATTGGCCCTCAGACAGGGGGTCTATGGCTACACCTTC. The whole variable domain, filled in from reference TRBV18 and TRBJ1-2, reads NAGVMQNPRHLVRRRGQEARLRCSPMKGHSHVYWYRQLPEEGLKFMVYLQKENIIDESGMPKERFSAEFPKEGPSILRIQQVVRGDSAAYFCASSPLALRQGVYGYTFGSGTRLTVV.

The chain joins TRBV11-2 to TRBJ2-1; no definite D call. Germline values: CDR1 SGHAT, CDR2 FQNNGV. The CDR3 covers 14 residues. Trimming left V 1 base short and J 6 bases short, with 10 bases between. The CDR3 DNA reads TGTGCCAGCAGCTTAGTGGGCCGCCCCAATGAGCAGTTCTTC. Residues: CASSLVGRPNEQFF.

The gene calls are TRBV28 and TRBJ2-7; 7 nucleotides match TRBD2. The CDR3 is 16 residues long. The germline V gene has CDR1 MDHEN and CDR2 SYDVKM. J was trimmed by 5 bases and V by 4 bases; bases with no gene match: 14. The CDR3 DNA sequence: TGTGCCAGCAGTTGGGGAGGGGCGGGAAGTTACCACGAGCAGTACTTC. As protein: CASSWGGAGSYHEQYF.

The chain joins TRBV11-2 to TRBJ1-2; 7 nucleotides agree with TRBD1. The trim removed 3 bases at V and 4 bases at J, leaving 5 bases unmatched. From germline, CDR1 is SGHAT and CDR2 FQNNGV. The CDR3 length is 14 residues. The CDR3 is CASSFRQGGYGYTF. In DNA form, the CDR3 reads TGTGCCAGCAGCTTTCGACAGGGAGGCTATGGCTACACCTTC.

V usage is TRBV10-1 and J usage is TRBJ2-3, with 9 bases lining up with TRBD2. The length of the CDR3 is 15 residues. Losses at the gene ends were 4 bases for V and 4 bases for J; bases not matched to a gene: 6. Germline assignment: CDR1 WNHNN and CDR2 SYGVQD (reference sequence). The CDR3 DNA reads as TGCGCCAGCAGTGTGGCTAGCGGGACCTCAGATACGCAGTATTTT. It codes for CASSVASGTSDTQYF.

The genes are TRBV28 and TRBJ2-1; TRBD2 aligns across 7 bases. The CDR3 spans 17 residues. Trimming took 4 bases from V and 5 from J; bases not matched to a gene: 14. Germline V gene lookup returns CDR1 MDHEN and CDR2 SYDVKM. Here the CDR3 reads CASSSAGAGTGNNEQFF. Written as DNA, the CDR3 is TGTGCCAGCAGTTCTGCGGGAGCGGGGACGGGGAACAATGAGCAGTTCTTC.

The chain has TRBV18 and TRBJ2-1; weak D call: TRBD2 (5 bases). With 5 bases removed from V and 10 bases from J, the gap between germline ends came to 24 bases. The CDR3 covers 16 residues. The germline V gene encodes CDR1 KGHSH and CDR2 LQKENI. The DNA of the CDR3 is TGTGCCAGCTCAAAAAGACGGGGAAACCCCCTAGGGGAGCAGTTCTTC. Amino acid sequence: CASSKRRGNPLGEQFF. The full variable domain, its missing parts supplied by reference TRBV18 and TRBJ2-1, is NAGVMQNPRHLVRRRGQEARLRCSPMKGHSHVYWYRQLPEEGLKFMVYLQKENIIDESGMPKERFSAEFPKEGPSILRIQQVVRGDSAAYFCASSKRRGNPLGEQFFGPGTRLTVL.

The chain couples TRBV10-3 to TRBJ1-5; D not resolved. The germline CDR1 and CDR2 sequences are ENHRY and SYGVKD. There are 12 residues in the CDR3. V lost 5 bases and J lost 5, with 7 bases in between. The DNA of the CDR3 is TGTGCCATCAGTCGGAGGGATCAGCCCCAGCATTTT. Amino acids: CAISRRDQPQHF.